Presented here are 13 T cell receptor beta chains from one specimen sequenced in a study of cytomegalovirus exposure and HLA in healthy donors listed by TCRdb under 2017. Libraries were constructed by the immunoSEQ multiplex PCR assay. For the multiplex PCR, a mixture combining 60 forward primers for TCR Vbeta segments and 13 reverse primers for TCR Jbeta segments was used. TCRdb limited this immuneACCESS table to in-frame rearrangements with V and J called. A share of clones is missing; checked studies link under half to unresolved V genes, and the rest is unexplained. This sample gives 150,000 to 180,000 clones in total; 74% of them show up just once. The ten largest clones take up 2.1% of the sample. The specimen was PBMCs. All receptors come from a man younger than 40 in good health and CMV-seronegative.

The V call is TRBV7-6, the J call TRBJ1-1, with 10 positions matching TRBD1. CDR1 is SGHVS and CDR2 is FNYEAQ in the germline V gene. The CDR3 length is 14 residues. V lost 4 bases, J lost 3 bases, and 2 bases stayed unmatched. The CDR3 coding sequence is TGTGCCAGCAGCTACGGACAGGGGGACACTGAAGCTTTCTTT. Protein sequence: CASSYGQGDTEAFF.

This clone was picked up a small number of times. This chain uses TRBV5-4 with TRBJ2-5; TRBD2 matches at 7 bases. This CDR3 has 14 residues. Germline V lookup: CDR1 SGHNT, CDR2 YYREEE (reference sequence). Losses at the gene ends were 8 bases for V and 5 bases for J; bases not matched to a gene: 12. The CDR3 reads CASQKPGGGETQYF. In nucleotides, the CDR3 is TGTGCCAGTCAGAAACCGGGGGGAGGGGAGACCCAGTACTTC.

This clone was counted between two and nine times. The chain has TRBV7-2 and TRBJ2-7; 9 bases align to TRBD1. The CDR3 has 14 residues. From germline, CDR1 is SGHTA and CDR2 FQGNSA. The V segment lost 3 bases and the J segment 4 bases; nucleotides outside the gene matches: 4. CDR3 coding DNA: TGTGCCAGCAGCTTGGGACAGGGTGTATACGAGCAGTACTTC. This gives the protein CASSLGQGVYEQYF.

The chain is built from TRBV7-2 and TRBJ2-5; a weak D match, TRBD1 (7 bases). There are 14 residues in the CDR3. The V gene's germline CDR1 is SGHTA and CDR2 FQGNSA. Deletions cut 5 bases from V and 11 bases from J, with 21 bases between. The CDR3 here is CASSAGGGPHEQYF. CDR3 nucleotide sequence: TGTGCCAGCAGCGCTGGAGGGGGCCCCCATGAGCAGTACTTC.

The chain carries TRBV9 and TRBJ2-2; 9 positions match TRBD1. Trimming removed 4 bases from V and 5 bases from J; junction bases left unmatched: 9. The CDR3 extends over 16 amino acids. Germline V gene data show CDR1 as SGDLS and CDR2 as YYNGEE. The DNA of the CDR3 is TGTGCCAGCAGCCCCGTACAGGGGGCCGAAACCGGGGAGCTGTTTTTT. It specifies CASSPVQGAETGELFF. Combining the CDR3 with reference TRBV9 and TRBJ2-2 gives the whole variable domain DSGVTQTPKHLITATGQRVTLRCSPRSGDLSVYWYQQSLDQGLQFLIQYYNGEERAKGNILERFSAQQFPDLHSELNLSSLELGDSALYFCASSPVQGAETGELFFGEGSRLTVL.

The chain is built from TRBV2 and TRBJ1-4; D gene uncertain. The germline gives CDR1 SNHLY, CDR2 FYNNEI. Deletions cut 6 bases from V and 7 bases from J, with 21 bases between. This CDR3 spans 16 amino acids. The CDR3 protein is CASSELTGREAEKLFF. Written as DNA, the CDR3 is TGTGCCAGCAGCGAACTAACGGGGAGGGAGGCTGAAAAACTGTTTTTT.

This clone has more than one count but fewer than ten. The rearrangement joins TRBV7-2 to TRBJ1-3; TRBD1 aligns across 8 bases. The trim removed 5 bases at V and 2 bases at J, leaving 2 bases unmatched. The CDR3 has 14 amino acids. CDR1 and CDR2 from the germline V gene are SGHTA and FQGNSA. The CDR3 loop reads CASSVDRAGNTIYF. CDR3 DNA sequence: TGTGCCAGCAGCGTGGACAGGGCTGGAAACACCATATATTTT.

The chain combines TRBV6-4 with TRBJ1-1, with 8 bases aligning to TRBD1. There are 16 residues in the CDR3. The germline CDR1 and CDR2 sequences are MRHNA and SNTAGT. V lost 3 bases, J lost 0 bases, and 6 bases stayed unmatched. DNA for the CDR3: TGTGCCAGCAGTGAGGGGACAGGATTCATGAACACTGAAGCTTTCTTT. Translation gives CASSEGTGFMNTEAFF.

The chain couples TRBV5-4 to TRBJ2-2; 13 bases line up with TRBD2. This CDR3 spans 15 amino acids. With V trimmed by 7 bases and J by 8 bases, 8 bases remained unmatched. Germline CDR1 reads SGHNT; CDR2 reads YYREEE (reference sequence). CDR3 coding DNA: TGTGCCAGCGGTACTAGCGGGGGGGCCGCGGGGGAGCTGTTTTTT. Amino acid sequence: CASGTSGGAAGELFF.

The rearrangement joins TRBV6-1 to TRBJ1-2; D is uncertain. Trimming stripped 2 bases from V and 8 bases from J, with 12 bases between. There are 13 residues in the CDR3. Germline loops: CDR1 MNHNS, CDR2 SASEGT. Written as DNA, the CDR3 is TGTGCCAGCAGTGAACATCAAGCTCCGGGCTACACCTTC. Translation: CASSEHQAPGYTF.

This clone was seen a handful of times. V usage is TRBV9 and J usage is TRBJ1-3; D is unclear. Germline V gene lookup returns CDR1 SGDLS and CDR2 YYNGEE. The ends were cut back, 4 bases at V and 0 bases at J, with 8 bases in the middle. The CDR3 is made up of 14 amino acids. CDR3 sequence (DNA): TGTGCCAGCAGCCCCCGGGGCTCTGGAAACACCATATATTTT. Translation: CASSPRGSGNTIYF.

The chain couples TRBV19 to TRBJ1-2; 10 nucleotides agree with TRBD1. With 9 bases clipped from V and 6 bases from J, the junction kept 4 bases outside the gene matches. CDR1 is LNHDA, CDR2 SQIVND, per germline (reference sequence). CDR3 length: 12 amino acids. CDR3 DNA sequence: TGTGCCAGCGGGGACAGGGGCCATGGCTACACCTTC. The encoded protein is CASGDRGHGYTF.

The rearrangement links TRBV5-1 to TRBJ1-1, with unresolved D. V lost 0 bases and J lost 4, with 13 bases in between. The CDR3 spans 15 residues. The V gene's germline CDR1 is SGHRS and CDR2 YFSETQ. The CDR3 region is CASSLGVVGVTEAFF. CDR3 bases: TGCGCCAGCAGCTTGGGGGTTGTCGGGGTCACTGAAGCTTTCTTT.